Shown below are 25 T cell receptor beta chains from a single sample sequenced in a study of PD-1 blockade in classical Hodgkin lymphoma. The assay was immunoSEQ multiplex PCR, and TCRdb's table has in-frame clones only and misses some. The sample includes 43,000 or so clones, roughly 90% seen only once; the top ten take about a tenth. No patient escaped relapse after autologous stem cell transplantation, and brentuximab vedotin exposure varied. This material consisted of peripheral blood mononuclear cells (PBMCs), taken at baseline. These receptors were collected from a human donor with classical Hodgkin lymphoma.

Of note for this clone: Since the CDR3 does not end with the conserved phenylalanine or tryptophan, this likely comes from a read error. The DNA is omitted, as the CDR3 cannot be located on it reliably, and the CDR3 follows TCRdb's listing. The chain uses TRBV19 and TRBJ2-7; the D call TRBD1 from the table was never checked on the DNA. The CDR3 has 11 amino acids, counting both end residues. Per the germline V gene, CDR1 is LNHDA and CDR2 is SQIVND (reference sequence). The CDR3 sequence: CASSRDTSSSG.

CDR3 sequence (DNA): TGTGCCAGCAGCTTAGAGGGACCCTATTTT. Protein sequence: CASSLEGPYF. V usage is TRBV7-9 and J usage is TRBJ2-3; D may match TRBD1 or TRBD2 (5 bases each). The CDR3 is 10 residues long. V dropped 1 base and J dropped 15 bases, with 8 bases sitting between them. Germline assignment: CDR1 SEHNR and CDR2 FQNEAQ (reference sequence).

V gene TRBV28 combines with J gene TRBJ1-1; D remains ambiguous. Germline V gene lookup returns CDR1 MDHEN and CDR2 SYDVKM. The CDR3 runs to 15 residues. V lost 3 bases and J 4 bases, leaving 15 bases between the germline ends. Here the CDR3 DNA reads TGTGCCAGCAGTTTTCTACCCTTGCAGAGCACTGAAGCTTTCTTT. Its translation is CASSFLPLQSTEAFF.

V usage is TRBV9 and J usage is TRBJ2-5; D is unclear. Trimming pared 4 bases from V and 2 bases from J, leaving 12 bases between. This CDR3 is 14 amino acids long. CDR1 and CDR2 (germline): SGDLS, YYNGEE. The CDR3 loop reads CASSPLGFQETQYF. In nucleotides, the CDR3 is TGTGCCAGCAGCCCCCTGGGGTTTCAAGAGACCCAGTACTTC.

The chain joins TRBV5-1 to TRBJ2-3, with D unresolved. There are 15 residues in the CDR3. The V end lost 0 bases, the J end lost 0 bases, and 8 bases lay between the germline ends. Germline-derived CDR1 and CDR2 are SGHRS and YFSETQ. DNA of the CDR3: TGCGCCAGCAGCTTGGACACAGCTAGCACAGATACGCAGTATTTT. Translation gives CASSLDTASTDTQYF.

The chain links TRBV5-6 to TRBJ2-3, with D possibly being TRBD2 (6 bases). Germline-derived CDR1 and CDR2 are SGHDT and YYEEEE. The CDR3 spans 14 residues. Trimming removed 4 bases at V and 4 bases at J, with 13 bases between. The DNA of the CDR3 is TGTGCCAGCAGCCGCGGGATCGGGGCAGATACGCAGTATTTT. It yields the protein CASSRGIGADTQYF. The full variable domain, its missing parts supplied by reference TRBV5-6 and TRBJ2-3, is DAGVTQSPTHLIKTRGQQVTLRCSPKSGHDTVSWYQQALGQGPQFIFQYYEEEERQRGNFPDRFSGHQFPNYSSELNVNALLLGDSALYLCASSRGIGADTQYFGPGTRLTVL.

The chain couples TRBV5-1 to TRBJ1-4, with a possible D match to TRBD1 (5 bases). The germline CDR1 and CDR2 sequences are SGHRS and YFSETQ. Trimming took off 4 bases at V and 3 bases at J, with 16 bases between the two ends. The CDR3 covers 16 residues. The CDR3, as DNA: TGCGCCAGCAGCGCCCACGGGACGGCCGCTAATGAAAAACTGTTTTTT. Protein product: CASSAHGTAANEKLFF. Filled out from reference TRBV5-1 and TRBJ1-4, the complete variable domain reads KAGVTQTPRYLIKTRGQQVTLSCSPISGHRSVSWYQQTPGQGLQFLFEYFSETQRNKGNFPGRFSGRQFSNSRSEMNVSTLELGDSALYLCASSAHGTAANEKLFFGSGTQLSVL.

The chain has TRBV10-3 and TRBJ2-7; D is unresolved. Germline V gene sequence: CDR1 ENHRY, CDR2 SYGVKD. CDR3 size: 12 residues. V was clipped by 6 bases and J by 0 bases, with 6 bases between them. In DNA, the CDR3 is TGTGCCATCAGGACGGCCTCCTACGAGCAGTACTTC. It translates to CAIRTASYEQYF.

This CDR3 reads CASSFPGTSGEGETQYF. The CDR3 coding sequence is TGTGCCAGCAGCTTCCCCGGGACTAGCGGGGAGGGAGAGACCCAGTACTTC. The V gene is TRBV7-8, the J gene TRBJ2-5; 13 bases map to TRBD2. The CDR3 extends over 17 amino acids. Per the germline V gene, CDR1 is SGHVS and CDR2 is FQNEAQ. After removal of 3 bases from V and 4 bases from J, the junction contained 8 bases not matched to a gene.

The gene calls are TRBV7-8 and TRBJ2-1, with a tentative D call TRBD1 (6 bases). The germline V gene has CDR1 SGHVS and CDR2 FQNEAQ. The CDR3 extends over 14 amino acids. V gave up 5 bases and J gave up 5 bases, with 13 bases separating them. CDR3 amino acids: CASSPLDSHNEQFF. CDR3 coding DNA: TGTGCCAGCAGCCCACTGGACAGTCACAATGAGCAGTTCTTC. Based on the CDR3 plus reference TRBV7-8 and TRBJ2-1, the full variable domain is GAGVSQSPRYKVAKRGQDVALRCDPISGHVSLFWYQQALGQGPEFLTYFQNEAQLDKSGLPSDRFFAERPEGSVSTLKIQRTQQEDSAVYLCASSPLDSHNEQFFGPGTRLTVL.

This CDR3 reads CASSLDAPDSGNTIYF. Written as DNA, the CDR3 is TGCGCCAGCAGCTTGGACGCCCCTGACTCTGGAAACACCATATATTTT. This chain joins TRBV5-1 and TRBJ1-3, with D unclear. V was trimmed by 0 bases and J by 0 bases, leaving 10 bases between them. The CDR3 runs to 16 residues. Germline CDR1 SGHRS, CDR2 YFSETQ.

This clone was seen a few times. The chain recombines TRBV14 with TRBJ2-7; D ambiguous. V lost 0 bases and J lost 0, with 15 bases in between. The germline V gene has CDR1 SGHDN and CDR2 FVKESK. The CDR3 covers 17 residues. For the CDR3, the DNA is TGTGCCAGCAGCCAAGAAGGTGGATGGCGCAGCTCCTACGAGCAGTACTTC. Amino acid sequence: CASSQEGGWRSSYEQYF. The variable domain in full, completed from reference TRBV14 and TRBJ2-7, reads EAGVTQFPSHSVIEKGQTVTLRCDPISGHDNLYWYRRVMGKEIKFLLHFVKESKQDESGMPNNRFLAERTGGTYSTLKVQPAELEDSGVYFCASSQEGGWRSSYEQYFGPGTRLTVT.

J is TRBJ2-7 and V is TRBV10-3, with TRBD2 identical over 11 bases. This CDR3 has 18 amino acids. V gave up 0 bases and J gave up 3 bases; unmatched junction bases: 10. CDR1 is ENHRY and CDR2 is SYGVKD in the germline V gene. The CDR3 DNA is TGTGCCATCAGTGAGTCCCTCCCGGGACTAGCGGACTACTACGAGCAGTACTTC. Protein product: CAISESLPGLADYYEQYF.

The CDR3 spells CASSVQTGVGSEAFF. CDR3 nucleotides: TGTGCCAGCAGTGTACAAACAGGGGTCGGATCTGAAGCTTTCTTT. The chain joins TRBV2 to TRBJ1-1; 7 nucleotides line up with TRBD1. V gave up 4 bases and J gave up 6 bases; unmatched junction bases: 11. The CDR3 sequence is 15 residues long. The germline V gene encodes CDR1 SNHLY and CDR2 FYNNEI.

The chain carries TRBV27 and TRBJ1-1; no firm D call. The length of the CDR3 is 11 residues. V gave up 3 bases and J gave up 4 bases, with 3 bases separating them. Germline lookup yields CDR1 MNHEY and CDR2 SMNVEV (reference sequence). Written as DNA, the CDR3 is TGTGCCAGCAGTTTGGGCACTGAAGCTTTCTTT. Protein: CASSLGTEAFF.

The chain uses TRBV19 and TRBJ2-7; the D gene is possibly TRBD1 (6 bases). Germline lookup yields CDR1 LNHDA and CDR2 SQIVND (reference sequence). Trimming stripped 5 bases from V and 0 bases from J, with 14 bases between. There are 15 residues in the CDR3. CDR3 sequence (DNA): TGTGCCAGTAGTTTTAAAGGGGACAACTCCTACGAGCAGTACTTC. Translated: CASSFKGDNSYEQYF.

With regard to this clone: Germline is not matched at one junction end, which may reflect a read error. The genes are TRBV7-9 and TRBJ2-7, with a tentative D call TRBD1 (6 bases). The CDR3 is 12 amino acids. Germline CDR1 SEHNR, CDR2 FQNEAQ (reference sequence). The CDR3 is CASTLGPGHEYF. The CDR3, as DNA: TGTGCCAGCACCTTAGGACCGGGACACGAGTACTTC.

The chain has TRBV29-1 and TRBJ2-3, with 7 nucleotides matching TRBD2. Germline CDR1 is SQVTM and CDR2 is ANQGSEA. V dropped 4 bases and J dropped 3; count of bases not matched to a gene: 7. CDR3 length: 14 amino acids. The CDR3 is CSVGAGEVTDTQYF. In DNA form, the CDR3 reads TGCAGCGTTGGGGCGGGAGAAGTTACAGATACGCAGTATTTT.

The chain uses TRBV7-8 and TRBJ2-3; a weak D match, TRBD2 (6 bases). This CDR3 region has 16 residues. Germline CDR1 and CDR2: SGHVS and FQNEAQ. V was pared by 5 bases and J by 0 bases, with 15 bases between. The CDR3 protein is CASSTSPGVSTDTQYF. The CDR3 region has the DNA TGTGCCAGCAGCACTAGCCCCGGGGTCAGCACAGATACGCAGTATTTT.

The genes are TRBV7-3 and TRBJ2-7; 9 bases agree with TRBD1. The germline CDR1 and CDR2 sequences are SGHTA and FQGTGA. There are 15 residues in the CDR3. V shed 5 bases, J shed 4 bases, and the junction held 9 bases outside the gene matches. The CDR3 nucleotides read TGTGCCAGCAGCGGAGGGGGACAGGGCGTATACGAGCAGTACTTC. Its translation: CASSGGGQGVYEQYF.

Only a few counts were recorded for this clone. The chain employs TRBV5-1 and TRBJ2-7; possibly TRBD2 for D (6 bases). The CDR3 totals 17 residues. Deletions cut 1 base from V and 0 bases from J, with 17 bases between. CDR1 and CDR2 (germline): SGHRS, YFSETQ. CDR3 residues: CASSLFRDSGNSYEQYF. Written as DNA, the CDR3 is TGCGCCAGCAGCTTGTTCCGTGATAGCGGAAACTCCTACGAGCAGTACTTC.

The V and J genes are TRBV11-2 and TRBJ2-7; TRBD1 aligns across 7 bases. This CDR3 contains 13 residues. Per germline, CDR1 SGHAT and CDR2 FQNNGV. Trimming removed 9 bases from V and 1 base from J; junction bases left unmatched: 6. CDR3 nucleotide sequence: TGTGCCAGTACAGGGGTTGTTTCCTACGAGCAGTACTTC. It is translated as CASTGVVSYEQYF.

DNA of the CDR3: TGTGCCACCTCAGGGACAGGGAGCACAGATACGCAGTATTTT. It specifies CATSGTGSTDTQYF. The J gene is TRBJ2-3, the V gene TRBV5-4, with 9 bases lining up with TRBD1. The CDR3 spans 14 residues. CDR1 and CDR2 (germline): SGHNT, YYREEE (reference sequence). J was trimmed by 0 bases and V by 9 bases; bases with no gene match: 5.

Only a few counts were recorded for this clone. The chain uses TRBV5-6 and TRBJ2-7; TRBD2 agrees at 9 bases. The CDR3 is made up of 17 amino acids. The trim removed 3 bases at V and 6 bases at J, leaving 16 bases unmatched. Germline V CDR1 and CDR2: SGHDT, YYEEEE. The CDR3 sequence is CASSSLGSRGGLSEQYF. The CDR3 coding sequence is TGTGCCAGCAGCTCACTGGGATCGCGGGGGGGCTTAAGCGAGCAGTACTTC.

The J gene is TRBJ2-7, the V gene TRBV28; 8 nucleotides align to TRBD1. From germline, CDR1 is MDHEN and CDR2 SYDVKM. The CDR3 is made up of 14 amino acids. The V gene end was trimmed by 6 bases and the J gene end by 4 bases; junction bases not matched to a gene: 8. This chain's CDR3 is CASSSGQGVYEQYF. The CDR3 DNA reads as TGTGCCAGCAGCTCTGGACAGGGTGTATACGAGCAGTACTTC.